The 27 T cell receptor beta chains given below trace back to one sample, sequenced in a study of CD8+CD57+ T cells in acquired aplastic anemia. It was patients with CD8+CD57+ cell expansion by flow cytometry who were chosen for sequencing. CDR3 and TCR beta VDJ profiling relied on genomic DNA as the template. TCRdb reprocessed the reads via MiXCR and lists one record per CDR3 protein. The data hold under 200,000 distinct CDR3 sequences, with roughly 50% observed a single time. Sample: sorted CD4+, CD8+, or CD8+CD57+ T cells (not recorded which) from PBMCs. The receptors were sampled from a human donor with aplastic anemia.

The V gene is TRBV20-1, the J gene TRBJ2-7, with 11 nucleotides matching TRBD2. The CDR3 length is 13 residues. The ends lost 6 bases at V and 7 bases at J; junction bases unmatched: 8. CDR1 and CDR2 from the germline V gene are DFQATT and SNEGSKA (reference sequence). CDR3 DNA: TGCAGTGCCCGGGGGACTAGCGGTTTTGAGCAGTACTTC. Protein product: CSARGTSGFEQYF.

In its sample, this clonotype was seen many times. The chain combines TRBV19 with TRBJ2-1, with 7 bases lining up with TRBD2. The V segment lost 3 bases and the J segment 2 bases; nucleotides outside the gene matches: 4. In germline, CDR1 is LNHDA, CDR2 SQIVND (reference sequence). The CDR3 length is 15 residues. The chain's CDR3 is CASSIDREAYNEQFF. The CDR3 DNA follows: TGTGCCAGTAGTATTGACCGGGAGGCCTACAATGAGCAGTTCTTC.

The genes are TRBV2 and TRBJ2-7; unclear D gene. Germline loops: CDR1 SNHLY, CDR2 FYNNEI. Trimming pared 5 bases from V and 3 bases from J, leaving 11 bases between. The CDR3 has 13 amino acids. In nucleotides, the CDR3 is TGTGCCAGCAGTACCGTACAGAGCTACGAGCAGTACTTC. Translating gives CASSTVQSYEQYF.

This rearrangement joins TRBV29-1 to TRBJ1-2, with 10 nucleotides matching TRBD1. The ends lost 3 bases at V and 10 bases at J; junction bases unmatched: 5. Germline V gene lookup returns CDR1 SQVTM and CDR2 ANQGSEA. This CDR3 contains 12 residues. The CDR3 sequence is CSVEGQGKDYTF. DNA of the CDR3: TGCAGCGTTGAGGGACAGGGGAAGGACTACACCTTC.

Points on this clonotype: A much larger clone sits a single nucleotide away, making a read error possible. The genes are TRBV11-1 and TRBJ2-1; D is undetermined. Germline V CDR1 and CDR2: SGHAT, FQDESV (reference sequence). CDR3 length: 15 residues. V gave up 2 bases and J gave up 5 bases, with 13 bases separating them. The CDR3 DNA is TGTGCCAGCAGCTTAACGGACGGGCTTGACAATGAGCAGTTCTTC. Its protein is CASSLTDGLDNEQFF. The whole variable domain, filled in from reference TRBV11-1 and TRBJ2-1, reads EAEVAQSPRYKITEKSQAVAFWCDPISGHATLYWYRQILGQGPELLVQFQDESVVDDSQLPKDRFSAERLKGVDSTLKIQPAELGDSAMYLCASSLTDGLDNEQFFGPGTRLTVL.

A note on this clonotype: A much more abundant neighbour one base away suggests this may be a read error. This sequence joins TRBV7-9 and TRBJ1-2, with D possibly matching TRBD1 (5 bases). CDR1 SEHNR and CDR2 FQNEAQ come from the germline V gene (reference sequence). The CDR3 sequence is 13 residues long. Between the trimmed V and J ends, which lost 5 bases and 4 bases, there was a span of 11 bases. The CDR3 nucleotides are TGTGCCAGCAGCGACCGGGGGACCTATGGCTACACCTTC. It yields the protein CASSDRGTYGYTF. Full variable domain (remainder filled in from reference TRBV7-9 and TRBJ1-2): DTGVSQNPRHKITKRGQNVTFRCDPISEHNRLYWYRQTLGQGPEFLTYFQNEAQLEKSRLLSDRFSAERPKGSFSTLEIQRTEQGDSAMYLCASSDRGTYGYTFGSGTRLTVV.

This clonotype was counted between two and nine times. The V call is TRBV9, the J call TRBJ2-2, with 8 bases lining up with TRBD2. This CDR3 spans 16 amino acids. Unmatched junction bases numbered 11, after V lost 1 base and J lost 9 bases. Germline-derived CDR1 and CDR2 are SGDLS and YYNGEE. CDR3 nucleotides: TGTGCCAGCAGCGTACTTGGGACTAGTATTAGCCGGGAGCTGTTTTTT. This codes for CASSVLGTSISRELFF.

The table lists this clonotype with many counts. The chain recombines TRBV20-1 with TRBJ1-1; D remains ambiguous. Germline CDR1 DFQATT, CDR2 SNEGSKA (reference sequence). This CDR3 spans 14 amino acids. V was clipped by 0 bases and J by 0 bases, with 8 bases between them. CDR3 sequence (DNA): TGCAGTGCTAGAGATCTCCTGATGAACACTGAAGCTTTCTTT. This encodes CSARDLLMNTEAFF.

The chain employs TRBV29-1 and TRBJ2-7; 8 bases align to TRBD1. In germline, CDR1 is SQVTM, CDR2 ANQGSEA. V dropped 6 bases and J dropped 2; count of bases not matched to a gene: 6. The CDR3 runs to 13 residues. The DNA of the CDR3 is TGCAGCGTGGCGGACAGGGCCCCCTACGAGCAGTACTTC. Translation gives CSVADRAPYEQYF.

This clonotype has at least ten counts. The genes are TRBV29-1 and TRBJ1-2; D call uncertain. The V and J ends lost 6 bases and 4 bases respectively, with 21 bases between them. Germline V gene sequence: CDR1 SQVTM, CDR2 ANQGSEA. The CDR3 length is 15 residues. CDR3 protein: CSVTGGQSASYGYTF. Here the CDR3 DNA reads TGCAGCGTCACGGGTGGGCAGAGCGCTTCCTATGGCTACACCTTC.

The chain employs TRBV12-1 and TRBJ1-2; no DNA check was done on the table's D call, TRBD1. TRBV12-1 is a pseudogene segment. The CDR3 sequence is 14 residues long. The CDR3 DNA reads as TGTGCCAGCAGCGACAGGCAGGGGCCGAAGGGCTACACCTTC. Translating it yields CASSDRQGPKGYTF.

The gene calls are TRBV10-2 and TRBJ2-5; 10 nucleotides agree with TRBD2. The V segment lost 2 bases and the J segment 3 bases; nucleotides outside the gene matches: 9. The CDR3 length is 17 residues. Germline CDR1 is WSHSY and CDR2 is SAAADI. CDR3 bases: TGCGCCAGCAGTGAGCCCCTAGCGGGGGATCGAAAAGAGACCCAGTACTTC. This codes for CASSEPLAGDRKETQYF.

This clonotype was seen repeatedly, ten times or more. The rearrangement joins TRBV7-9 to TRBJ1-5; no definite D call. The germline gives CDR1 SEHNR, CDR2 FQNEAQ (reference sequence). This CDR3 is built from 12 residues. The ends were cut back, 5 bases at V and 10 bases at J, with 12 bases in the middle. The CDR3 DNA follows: TGTGCCAGCAGCCCTGACACTAGCCCCCAGCATTTT. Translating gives CASSPDTSPQHF.

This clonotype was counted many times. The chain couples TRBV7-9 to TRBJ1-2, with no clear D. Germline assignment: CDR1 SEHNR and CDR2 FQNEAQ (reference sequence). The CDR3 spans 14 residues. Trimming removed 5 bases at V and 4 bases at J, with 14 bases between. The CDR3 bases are TGTGCCAGCAGCCAAACCCAGATGCTCTATGGCTACACCTTC. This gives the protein CASSQTQMLYGYTF.

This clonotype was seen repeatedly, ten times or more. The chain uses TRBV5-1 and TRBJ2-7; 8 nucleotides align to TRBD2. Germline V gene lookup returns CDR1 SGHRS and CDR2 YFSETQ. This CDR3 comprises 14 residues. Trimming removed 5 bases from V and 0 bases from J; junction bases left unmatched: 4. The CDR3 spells CASRPGGGSYEQYF. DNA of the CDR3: TGCGCCAGCAGGCCCGGGGGGGGCTCCTACGAGCAGTACTTC.

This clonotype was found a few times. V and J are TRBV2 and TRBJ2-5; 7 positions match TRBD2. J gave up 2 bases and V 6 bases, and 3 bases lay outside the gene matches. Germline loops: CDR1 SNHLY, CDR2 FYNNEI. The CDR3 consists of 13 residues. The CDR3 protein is CASSGLGQETQYF. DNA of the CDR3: TGTGCCAGCAGCGGACTAGGACAAGAGACCCAGTACTTC.

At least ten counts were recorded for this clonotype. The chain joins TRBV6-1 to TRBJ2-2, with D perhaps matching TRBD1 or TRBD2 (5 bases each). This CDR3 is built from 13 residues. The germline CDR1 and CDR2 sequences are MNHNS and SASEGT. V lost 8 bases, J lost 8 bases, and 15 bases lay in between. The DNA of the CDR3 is TGTGCCAGCGGGGACGCGGCACCGGGGGAGCTGTTTTTT. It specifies CASGDAAPGELFF.

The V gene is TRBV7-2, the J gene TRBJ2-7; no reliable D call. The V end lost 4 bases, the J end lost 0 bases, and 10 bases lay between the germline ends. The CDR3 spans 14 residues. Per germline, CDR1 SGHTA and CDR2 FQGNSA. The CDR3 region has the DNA TGTGCCAGCAGCTCCTCGAGCAGCTCCTACGAGCAGTACTTC. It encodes CASSSSSSSYEQYF.

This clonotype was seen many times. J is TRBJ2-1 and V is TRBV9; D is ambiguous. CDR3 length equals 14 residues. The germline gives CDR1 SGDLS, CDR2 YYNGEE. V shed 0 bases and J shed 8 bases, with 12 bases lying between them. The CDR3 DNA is TGTGCCAGCAGCGTAGGGTCCGGACGGGATGAGCAGTTCTTC. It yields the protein CASSVGSGRDEQFF.

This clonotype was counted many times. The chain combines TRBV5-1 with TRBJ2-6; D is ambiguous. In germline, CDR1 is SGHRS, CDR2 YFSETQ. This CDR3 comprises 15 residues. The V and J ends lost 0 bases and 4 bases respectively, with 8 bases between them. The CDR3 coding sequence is TGCGCCAGCAGCTTGGAATGGGCCGGGGCCAACGTCCTGACTTTC. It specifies CASSLEWAGANVLTF.

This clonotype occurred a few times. The DNA of the CDR3 is TGTGCCTGGAGCTGGGACAGGGACTATTACGAGCAGTACTTC. The encoded protein is CAWSWDRDYYEQYF. The chain employs TRBV30 and TRBJ2-7, with TRBD1 identical over 9 bases. This CDR3 has 14 amino acids. V was clipped by 3 bases and J by 4 bases; unmatched bases: 7. CDR1 and CDR2 (germline): GTSNPN, SVGIG (reference sequence).

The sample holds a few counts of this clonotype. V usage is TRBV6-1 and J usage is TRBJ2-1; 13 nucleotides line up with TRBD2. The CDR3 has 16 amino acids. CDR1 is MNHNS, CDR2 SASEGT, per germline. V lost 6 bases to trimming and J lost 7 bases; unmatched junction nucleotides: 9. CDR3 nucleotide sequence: TGTGCCAGCAGCCTCATGGGACTAGCGGGAATAAATGAGCAGTTCTTC. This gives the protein CASSLMGLAGINEQFF.

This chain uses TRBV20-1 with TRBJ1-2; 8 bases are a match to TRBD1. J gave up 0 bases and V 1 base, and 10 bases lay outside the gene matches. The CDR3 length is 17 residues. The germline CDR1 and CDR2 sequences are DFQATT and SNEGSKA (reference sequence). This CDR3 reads CSARALQGVEANYGYTF. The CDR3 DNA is TGCAGTGCTAGAGCGTTACAGGGGGTTGAAGCTAACTATGGCTACACCTTC.

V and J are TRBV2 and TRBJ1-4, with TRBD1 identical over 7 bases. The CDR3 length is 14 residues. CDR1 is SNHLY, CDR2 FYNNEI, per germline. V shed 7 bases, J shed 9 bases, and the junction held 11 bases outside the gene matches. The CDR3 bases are TGTGCCAGCACATTTGGCAGGGGGGCGCAAAAACTGTTTTTT. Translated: CASTFGRGAQKLFF.

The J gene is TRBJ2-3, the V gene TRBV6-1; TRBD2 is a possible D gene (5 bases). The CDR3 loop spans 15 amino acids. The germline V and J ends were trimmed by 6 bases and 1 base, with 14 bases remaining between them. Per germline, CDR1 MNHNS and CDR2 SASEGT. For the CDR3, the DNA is TGTGCCAGCAGCGATCGGACTGGGGGCACAGATACGCAGTATTTT. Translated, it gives CASSDRTGGTDTQYF.

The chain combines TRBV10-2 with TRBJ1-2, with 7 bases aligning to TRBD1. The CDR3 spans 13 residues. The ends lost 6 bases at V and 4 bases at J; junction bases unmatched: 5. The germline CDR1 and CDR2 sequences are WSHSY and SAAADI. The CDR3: CASRGQASYGYTF. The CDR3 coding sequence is TGCGCCAGCAGAGGACAGGCGAGCTATGGCTACACCTTC.

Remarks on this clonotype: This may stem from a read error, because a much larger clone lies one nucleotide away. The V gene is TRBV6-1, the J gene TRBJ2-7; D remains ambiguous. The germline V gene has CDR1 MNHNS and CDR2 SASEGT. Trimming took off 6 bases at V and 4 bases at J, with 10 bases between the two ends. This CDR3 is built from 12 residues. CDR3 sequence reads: CASRENGYEQYF. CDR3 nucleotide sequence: TGTGCCAGCAGAGAAAATGGTTACGAGCAGTACTTC.